This TCR beta chain was observed in a study of T cell changes during pregnancy in multiple sclerosis. CDR1 is LNHDA, CDR2 SQIVND, per germline (reference sequence). The germline V and J ends were trimmed by 6 bases and 0 bases, with 3 bases remaining between them. The CDR3 covers 12 residues. Assay: immunoSEQ multiplex PCR; the TCRdb copy retains only in-frame clones and omits some. The table records 50,000 or so clones, around 90% of them present only once. The gene calls are TRBV19 and TRBJ1-3; D uncertain. The receptor was isolated from a female donor with multiple sclerosis, enrolled in a pregnancy study. Sample: CD4+ T cells from peripheral blood mononuclear cells, taken in the second trimester of pregnancy. The CDR3 DNA sequence: TGTGCCAGTAGCATCTCTGGAAACACCATATATTTT. Amino acid sequence: CASSISGNTIYF.